This T cell receptor beta chain is drawn from a study of early T cells in non-severe SARS-CoV-2 infection. CDR1 SGHRS and CDR2 YFSETQ come from the germline V gene. J was trimmed by 7 bases and V by 5 bases; bases with no gene match: 4. The CDR3 has 13 amino acids. TCRdb re-analysed the 5' RACE reads in MiXCR, keeping a single row per CDR3 protein. The data hold over 90,000 distinct CDR3 sequences, with roughly 13% observed a single time. Sequences were obtained from whole blood. V and J are TRBV5-1 and TRBJ2-1; 9 bases are a match to TRBD1. The source is an adult who was a healthcare worker with PCR-confirmed SARS-CoV-2 infection or an uninfected control (not recorded which). CDR3 bases: TGCGCCAGCAGGGGGACAGGGACGAATGAGCAGTTCTTC. Translating gives CASRGTGTNEQFF.